The rows below give T cell receptor beta chains drawn from one sample of a study of early T cells in non-severe SARS-CoV-2 infection. Each CDR3 protein is one row after TCRdb ran MiXCR on the 5' RACE reads. The profile covers around 71,000 distinct CDR3 sequences, with approximately 9.1% appearing a single time and around 16% taken by the ten largest. Sequencing used whole blood, obtained at baseline. These receptors originate from an adult who was a healthcare worker with PCR-confirmed SARS-CoV-2 infection or an uninfected control (not recorded which). The conserved cysteine and the conserved F or W are not part of the CDR3 here.

>TRBJ2-7|TRBV29-1
SVGLADGWEQY
>TRBJ2-1|TRBV7-3
ASSVQQGTEQF
>TRBJ1-4|TRBV7-2
ASSPKGRTRNEKLF
>TRBJ2-7|TRBV29-1
SVDGTDSYEQY
>TRBJ2-2|TRBV5-4
ASSWSGPRTPGELF
>TRBJ1-6|TRBV28
ASVGEDSPLH
>TRBJ1-1|TRBV6-2/TRBV6-3
ASSYSLRSNTEAF
>TRBJ1-1|TRBV7-9
ASSQDSNTEAF
>TRBJ2-1|TRBV28
ASGRLAGFRIEQF
>TRBJ2-5|TRBV5-4
ASSFEGLETQY
>TRBJ2-7|TRBV20-1
SARPLAGVSYEQY
>TRBJ1-1|TRBV29-1
SHTGVNTEAF
>TRBJ1-5|TRBV19
ASRNPGHSNQPQH
>TRBJ2-7|TRBV14
ASSRSGVSYEQY
>TRBJ2-5|TRBV28
ASSGLAGSGETQY
>TRBJ2-6|TRBV19
ASIDRGVFGANVLT
>TRBJ2-1|TRBV6-2/TRBV6-3
ASRQSGLNNEQF
>TRBJ2-1|TRBV20-1
SARGDTNNEQF
>TRBJ2-1|TRBV7-9
ASSPANNEQF
>TRBJ2-1|TRBV3-1
ASSQVTSLHTEQF
>TRBJ2-1|TRBV28
ASSFPFRVNEQF
>TRBJ2-7|TRBV6-2/TRBV6-3
ASSSSSEQY
>TRBJ2-3|TRBV5-1
ASSPDSQKDTQY
>TRBJ2-7|TRBV9
ASSVGLAGLGEQY
>TRBJ2-4|TRBV9
ASSPTQGMANIQY
>TRBJ2-5|TRBV7-9
ASSGLAFGTQY
>TRBJ2-7|TRBV11-2
ASSLHEEQY
>TRBJ2-1|TRBV7-8
ASTLGLAGANEQF
>TRBJ1-1|TRBV14
ASRPGQGKGFNTEAF
>TRBJ2-5|TRBV6-5
ASSYSGRLGTQY
>TRBJ1-1|TRBV25-1
ASIENTEAF
>TRBJ2-2|TRBV4-2
ASSQDIAPGELF
>TRBJ2-7|TRBV20-1
SASWGSHSYEQY
>TRBJ2-1|TRBV7-3
ASSPASSGRLKFDEQF
>TRBJ1-2|TRBV5-4
ASSLGLRDTESGYT
>TRBJ2-5|TRBV4-1
ASSLGQQETQY
>TRBJ2-1|TRBV4-1
ASSQTGHGTTSVRNEQF
>TRBJ1-4|TRBV4-2
ASSQGQIGEKLF
>TRBJ1-2|TRBV4-2
ASSRDSDSANYGYT
>TRBJ1-1|TRBV2
ASRDAGGGITEAF
>TRBJ2-1|TRBV6-2/TRBV6-3
ASSQQGGSYNEQF